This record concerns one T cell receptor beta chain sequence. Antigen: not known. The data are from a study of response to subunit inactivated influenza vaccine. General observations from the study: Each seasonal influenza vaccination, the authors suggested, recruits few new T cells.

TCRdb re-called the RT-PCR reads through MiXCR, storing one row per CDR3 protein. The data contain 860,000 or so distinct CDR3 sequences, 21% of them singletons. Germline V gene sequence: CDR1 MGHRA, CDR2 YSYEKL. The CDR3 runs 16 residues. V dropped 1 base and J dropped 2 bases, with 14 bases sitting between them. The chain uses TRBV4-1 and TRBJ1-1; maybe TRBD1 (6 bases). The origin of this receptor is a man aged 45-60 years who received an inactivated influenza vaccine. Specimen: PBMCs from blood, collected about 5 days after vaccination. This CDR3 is CASSQVWGLRNTEAFF. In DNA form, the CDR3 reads TGCGCCAGCAGCCAAGTTTGGGGGCTAAGAAACACTGAAGCTTTCTTT.